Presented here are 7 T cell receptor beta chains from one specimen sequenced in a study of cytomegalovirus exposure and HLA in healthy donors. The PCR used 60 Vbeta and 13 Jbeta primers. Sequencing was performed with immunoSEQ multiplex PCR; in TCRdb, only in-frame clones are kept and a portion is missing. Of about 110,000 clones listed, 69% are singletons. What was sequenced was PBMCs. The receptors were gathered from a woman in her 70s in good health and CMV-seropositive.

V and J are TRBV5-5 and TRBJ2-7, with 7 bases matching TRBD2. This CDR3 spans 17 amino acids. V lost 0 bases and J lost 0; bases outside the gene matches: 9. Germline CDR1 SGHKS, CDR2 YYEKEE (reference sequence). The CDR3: CASSLEAGTYFSYEQYF. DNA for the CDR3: TGTGCCAGCAGCTTGGAAGCGGGGACGTACTTCTCCTACGAGCAGTACTTC.

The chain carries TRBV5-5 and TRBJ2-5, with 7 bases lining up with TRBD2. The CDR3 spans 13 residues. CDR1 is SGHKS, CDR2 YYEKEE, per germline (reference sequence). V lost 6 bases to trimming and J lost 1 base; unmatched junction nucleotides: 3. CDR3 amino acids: CASTWGGQETQYF. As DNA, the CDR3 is TGTGCCAGCACCTGGGGGGGCCAAGAGACCCAGTACTTC.

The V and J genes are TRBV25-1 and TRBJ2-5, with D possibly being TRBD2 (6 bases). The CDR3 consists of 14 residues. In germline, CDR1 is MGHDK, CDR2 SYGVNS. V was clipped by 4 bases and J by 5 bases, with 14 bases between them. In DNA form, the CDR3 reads TGTGCCAGCAGTGGACCGACTGCGGGGGAGACCCAGTACTTC. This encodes CASSGPTAGETQYF.

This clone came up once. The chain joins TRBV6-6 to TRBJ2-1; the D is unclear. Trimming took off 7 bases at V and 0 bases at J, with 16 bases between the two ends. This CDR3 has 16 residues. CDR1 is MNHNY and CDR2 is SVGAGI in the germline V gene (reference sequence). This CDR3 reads CASIPLGAVSYNEQFF. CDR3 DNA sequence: TGTGCCAGCATCCCCCTCGGAGCCGTCTCCTACAATGAGCAGTTCTTC.

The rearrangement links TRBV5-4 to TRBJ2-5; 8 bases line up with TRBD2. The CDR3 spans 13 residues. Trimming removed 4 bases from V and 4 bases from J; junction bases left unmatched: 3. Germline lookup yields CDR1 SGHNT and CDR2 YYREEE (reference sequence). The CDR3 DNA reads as TGTGCCAGCAGCGAAGCGGGGGTAGAGACCCAGTACTTC. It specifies CASSEAGVETQYF.

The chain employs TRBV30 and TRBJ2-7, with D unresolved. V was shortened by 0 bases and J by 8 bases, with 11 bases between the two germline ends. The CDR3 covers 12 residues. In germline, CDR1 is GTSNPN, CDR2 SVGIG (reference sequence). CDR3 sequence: CAWSVRPQKQYF. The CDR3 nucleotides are TGTGCCTGGAGTGTACGCCCTCAGAAGCAGTACTTC.

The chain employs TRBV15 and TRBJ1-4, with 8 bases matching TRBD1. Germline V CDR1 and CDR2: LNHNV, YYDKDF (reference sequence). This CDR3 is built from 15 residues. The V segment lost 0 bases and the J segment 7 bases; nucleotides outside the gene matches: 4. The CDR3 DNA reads TGTGCCACCAGCAGAGATTGGGACAGGAGTGAAAAACTGTTTTTT. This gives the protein CATSRDWDRSEKLFF. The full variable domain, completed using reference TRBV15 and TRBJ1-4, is DAMVIQNPRYQVTQFGKPVTLSCSQTLNHNVMYWYQQKSSQAPKLLFHYYDKDFNNEADTPDNFQSRRPNTSFCFLDIRSPGLGDTAMYLCATSRDWDRSEKLFFGSGTQLSVL.